A selection of T cell receptor beta chains follows, all from one sample in a study of T cells in Graves' hyperthyroidism and ophthalmopathy. TCRdb reprocessed the multiplex PCR reads via MiXCR and lists one record per CDR3 protein. This table has 450,000 to 650,000 distinct CDR3 sequences, 14% appearing once. The material sequenced was blood. The receptors originated from a young woman with Graves' ophthalmopathy. CDR3s include the opening cysteine and the closing phenylalanine or tryptophan. Size is stated for part of the rows, as once, few or many counts, or as a class when the clone is expanded.

abundance	j_gene	v_gene	CDR3aa
many	TRBJ2-7	TRBV28	CASRPKSRGRSGEQYF
many	TRBJ2-1	TRBV7-7	CASSPNRGANEQFF
many	TRBJ2-7	TRBV6-5	CASSYAGPRESVYEQYF
few	TRBJ1-2	TRBV29-1	CSAVPPETNYGYTF
many	TRBJ1-4	TRBV7-9	CASSGSGTLNEKLFF
few	TRBJ2-5	TRBV27	CASSYVRLAGEETQYF
NA	TRBJ2-2	TRBV9	CASSVVVGNTGELFF
many	TRBJ1-5	TRBV6-1	CASRNGAVTDHQPQHF
many	TRBJ1-1	TRBV5-1	CASSLMGAGTEAFF
many	TRBJ1-4	TRBV7-8	CASSSRPRGEKLFF
many	TRBJ2-1	TRBV20-1	CSARDRQREANNEQFF
NA	TRBJ1-1	TRBV11-2	CASSSLRGPGGAQTEAFF
many	TRBJ1-4	TRBV12-3/TRBV12-4	CASTPRVGEKLFF
many	TRBJ1-1	TRBV6-2/TRBV6-3	CASSYLDSPYTEAFF
NA	TRBJ1-2	TRBV4-1	CASSQDLPGPTYGYTF
many	TRBJ2-7	TRBV28	CASSLWTDYEQYF
many	TRBJ2-2	TRBV28	CASSWLFMTTGELFF
NA	TRBJ2-3	TRBV19	CASRHRSRAGGTDTQYF
NA	TRBJ1-1	TRBV24-1	CATNGGTEAFF
few	TRBJ1-1	TRBV4-3	CASSPASLDSGTEAFF
many	TRBJ1-1	TRBV10-2	CASSESVDRQEPKREAFF
few	TRBJ2-7	TRBV30	CAWSGGQNLQPYEQYF
many	TRBJ1-5	TRBV30	CAWSVGLLRPQPQHF
many	TRBJ2-7	TRBV28	CASRRGGRGSYEQYF
many	TRBJ2-5	TRBV20-1	CSAYRRQGARETQYF
many	TRBJ1-5	TRBV12-3/TRBV12-4	CASSIGGGGQPQHF
many	TRBJ2-7	TRBV20-1	CSARARENEQYF
many	TRBJ2-7	TRBV28	CASNRWAHEQYF
few	TRBJ2-7	TRBV3-1	CASSHSAVGSSHYEQYF
NA	TRBJ1-4	TRBV7-2	CASSLSGTSNEKLFF